Each of the 13 T cell receptor beta chains below was sequenced from the same sample in a study of cytomegalovirus exposure and HLA in healthy donors (TCRdb year 2017). Library preparation employed the immunoSEQ multiplex PCR assay. A mixture of 60 forward primers for TCR Vbeta segments and 13 reverse primers for TCR Jbeta segments was used in the multiplex PCR. Here the immuneACCESS table is served through TCRdb, limited to in-frame sequences with V and J called. Missing clones are a known gap in these copies; in checked studies unresolved V genes cover under half, and the rest lacks a known reason. Recorded for this sample are more than 90,000 clones; 65% to 80% of them occurred a single time. Around 7% of the sample is taken by the ten largest. Sequenced: PBMCs. The receptor set was obtained from a man aged 40-49 years in good health and CMV-seropositive.

In nucleotides, the CDR3 is TGTGCCAGCAGCAGTTGTAGCGGACAGGCCTATACGAACACCGGGGAGCTGTTTTTT. It specifies CASSSCSGQAYTNTGELFF. J is TRBJ2-2 and V is TRBV21-1; TRBD1, the table's D call, was not compared with the DNA. TRBV21-1 is deemed a pseudogene. The CDR3 contains 19 residues.

Details on this clone: The CDR3 ends on some other residue instead of the conserved phenylalanine or tryptophan, so this is likely a read error. The DNA is omitted, as the CDR3 cannot be located on it reliably, and the CDR3 follows TCRdb's listing. This rearrangement joins TRBV21-1 to TRBJ2-7; the D call TRBD2 from the table was never checked on the DNA. TRBV21-1 is recorded as a pseudogene. Termini included, the CDR3 measures 11 amino acids. This chain's CDR3 is CASRVLAGVPP.

J is TRBJ1-6 and V is TRBV2, with TRBD1 matching over 7 bases. Germline CDR1 SNHLY, CDR2 FYNNEI. The CDR3 sequence is 14 residues long. With 7 bases clipped from V and 5 bases from J, the junction kept 5 bases outside the gene matches. The CDR3 protein is CASKQGQNNSPLHF. The DNA for the CDR3 is TGTGCCAGCAAGCAGGGACAGAATAATTCACCCCTCCACTTT.

This clone showed up just a few times. This chain links TRBV10-3 with TRBJ1-5; 7 bases align to TRBD1. Unmatched junction bases numbered 4, after V lost 7 bases and J lost 1 base. CDR1 is ENHRY, CDR2 SYGVKD, per germline. This CDR3 has 14 residues. The CDR3: CAINRDSSNQPQHF. The CDR3 bases are TGTGCCATCAACCGGGACAGCAGCAATCAGCCCCAGCATTTT.

The rearrangement joins TRBV6-1 to TRBJ1-5; 7 bases line up with TRBD1. CDR1 is MNHNS, CDR2 SASEGT, per germline. The length of the CDR3 is 20 residues. Trimming at V came to 3 bases and at J to 5 bases, leaving 22 bases not matched to a gene. The CDR3 loop is CASSDRRFGVSGQVDQPQHF. The CDR3 region has the DNA TGTGCCAGCAGTGACAGAAGGTTCGGGGTCTCAGGACAGGTTGATCAGCCCCAGCATTTT.

The chain combines TRBV18 with TRBJ2-3; 7 positions match TRBD1. CDR1 is KGHSH, CDR2 LQKENI, per germline. The junction had 3 bases not matched to a gene; V was cut back by 6 bases and J by 3 bases. The CDR3 is made up of 13 amino acids. The CDR3 nucleotides read TGTGCCAGCTCCGGGACAGATACAGATACGCAGTATTTT. This codes for CASSGTDTDTQYF.

This clone was picked up one time. The chain joins TRBV7-2 to TRBJ2-5; D perhaps matches TRBD2 (6 bases). Deletions cut 4 bases from V and 5 bases from J, with 17 bases between. The CDR3 is 15 amino acids. Per the germline V gene, CDR1 is SGHTA and CDR2 is FQGNSA. The CDR3 loop is CASSSSGLEGETQYF. The CDR3 DNA reads as TGTGCCAGCAGCTCGTCGGGACTCGAGGGGGAGACCCAGTACTTC.

Comment on this clone: A junction end diverges from the germline sequence, so it may reflect a read error. The rearrangement uses TRBV4-1 and TRBJ1-2, with a weak D call TRBD1 (6 bases). Germline V gene data show CDR1 as MGHRA and CDR2 as YSYEKL. The CDR3 has 16 residues. The CDR3 here is CASSHPLRGSNYGYTF. The CDR3 nucleotides read TGTGCCAGCAGCCATCCTCTCAGGGGCAGTAACTATGGCTACACCTTC.

V gene TRBV7-2 combines with J gene TRBJ1-2; maybe TRBD1 (6 bases). The CDR3 loop spans 14 amino acids. V lost 3 bases to trimming and J lost 8 bases, with 16 bases between them. Looked up from germline, CDR1 is SGHTA and CDR2 is FQGNSA. CDR3 in amino acids: CASSFDYRDSGYTF. The CDR3 coding sequence is TGTGCCAGCAGCTTCGATTACAGGGATTCGGGCTACACCTTC.

This clone was recorded a few times. V usage is TRBV28 and J usage is TRBJ2-7; 10 nucleotides line up with TRBD2. Germline V CDR1 and CDR2: MDHEN, SYDVKM. This CDR3 spans 13 amino acids. After removal of 7 bases from V and 5 bases from J, the junction contained 5 bases not matched to a gene. CDR3 nucleotide sequence: TGTGCCAGCATCACCGGGACTAGCGACGAGCAGTACTTC. Translation gives CASITGTSDEQYF.

In this sample, this clone turned up a few times. The gene calls are TRBV29-1 and TRBJ2-1, with TRBD1 identical over 11 bases. V dropped 7 bases and J dropped 7; count of bases not matched to a gene: 6. CDR3 length: 13 amino acids. Germline V gene data show CDR1 as SQVTM and CDR2 as ANQGSEA. The CDR3 DNA reads as TGCAGCGCCGGGACAGGGGGAGTTAATGAGCAGTTCTTC. Residues: CSAGTGGVNEQFF.

This chain links TRBV2 with TRBJ2-2; 10 positions agree with TRBD1. J was trimmed by 4 bases and V by 6 bases; bases with no gene match: 5. The CDR3 has 15 residues. Germline V gene data show CDR1 as SNHLY and CDR2 as FYNNEI. The CDR3 loop reads CASRGTGVGTGELFF. The CDR3 DNA sequence: TGTGCCAGCAGAGGGACAGGGGTTGGCACCGGGGAGCTGTTTTTT.

This chain links TRBV6-1 with TRBJ2-1; 8 nucleotides line up with TRBD1. The ends lost 3 bases at V and 10 bases at J; junction bases unmatched: 5. Looked up from germline, CDR1 is MNHNS and CDR2 is SASEGT. CDR3 size: 13 residues. In nucleotides, the CDR3 is TGTGCCAGCAGTGAGGGACAGGTTGGGGAGCAGTTCTTC. It encodes CASSEGQVGEQFF.